This T cell receptor (beta chain) was found in a study of cytomegalovirus exposure and HLA in healthy donors. Germline CDR1 MNHNS, CDR2 SASEGT. The CDR3 has 17 amino acids. With 4 bases clipped from V and 0 bases from J, the junction kept 10 bases outside the gene matches. Use of 60 Vbeta and 13 Jbeta primers characterized the PCR. Produced via immunoSEQ multiplex PCR; TCRdb's table is partial and in-frame only. This table holds 95,000 to 150,000 clones, more than 60% found once. This TCR was sampled from a woman aged 55-75 years in good health and CMV-seropositive. The chain uses TRBV6-1 and TRBJ2-7; 9 nucleotides align to TRBD1. The sample taken for sequencing was PBMCs. CDR3: CASSGPLGQGVSYEQYF. In nucleotides, the CDR3 is TGTGCCAGCAGTGGTCCTCTGGGACAGGGTGTCTCCTACGAGCAGTACTTC.